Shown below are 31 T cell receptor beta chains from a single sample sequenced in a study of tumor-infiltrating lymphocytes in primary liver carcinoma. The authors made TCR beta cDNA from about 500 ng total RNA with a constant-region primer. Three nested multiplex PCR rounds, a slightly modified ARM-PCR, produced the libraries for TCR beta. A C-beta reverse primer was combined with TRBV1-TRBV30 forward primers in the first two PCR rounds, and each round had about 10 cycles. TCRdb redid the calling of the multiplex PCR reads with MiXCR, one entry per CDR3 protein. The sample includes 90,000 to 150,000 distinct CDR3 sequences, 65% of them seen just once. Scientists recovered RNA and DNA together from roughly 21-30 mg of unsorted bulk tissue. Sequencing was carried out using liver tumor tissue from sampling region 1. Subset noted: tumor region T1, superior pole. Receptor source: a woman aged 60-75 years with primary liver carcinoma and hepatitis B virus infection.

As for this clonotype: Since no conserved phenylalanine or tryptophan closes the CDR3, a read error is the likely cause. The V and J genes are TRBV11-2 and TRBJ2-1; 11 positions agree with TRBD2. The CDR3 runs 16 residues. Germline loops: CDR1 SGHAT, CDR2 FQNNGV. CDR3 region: CASSLTSGRIYNEQFL. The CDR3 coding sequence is TGTGCTAGCAGCTTAACTAGCGGGAGAATCTACAATGAGCAGTTCCTC.

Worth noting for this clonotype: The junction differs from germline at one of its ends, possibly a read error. In DNA form, the CDR3 reads TGCGCCAGCAGTGAGGTGGGTGCGGGACAGGAGACTCAGTACTTC. It translates to CASSEVGAGQETQYF. This chain joins TRBV10-1 and TRBJ2-5; 8 nucleotides line up with TRBD1. The CDR3 has 15 residues. Germline V CDR1 and CDR2: WNHNN, SYGVQD (reference sequence).

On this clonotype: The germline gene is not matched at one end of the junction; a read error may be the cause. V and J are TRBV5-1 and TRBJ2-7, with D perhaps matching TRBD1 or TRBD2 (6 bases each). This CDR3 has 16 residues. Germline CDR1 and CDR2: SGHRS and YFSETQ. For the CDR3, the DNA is TGCGCCAGCAGCCTAACTAGGGGGGCCCATACCTATGAGCAGTACTTC. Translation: CASSLTRGAHTYEQYF.

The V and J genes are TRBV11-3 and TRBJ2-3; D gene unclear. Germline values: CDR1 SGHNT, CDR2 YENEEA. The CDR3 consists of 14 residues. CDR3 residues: CSNSRSQTSDTQYF. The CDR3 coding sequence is TGTTCCAACAGTCGATCCCAGACCTCAGATACGCAGTATTTT.

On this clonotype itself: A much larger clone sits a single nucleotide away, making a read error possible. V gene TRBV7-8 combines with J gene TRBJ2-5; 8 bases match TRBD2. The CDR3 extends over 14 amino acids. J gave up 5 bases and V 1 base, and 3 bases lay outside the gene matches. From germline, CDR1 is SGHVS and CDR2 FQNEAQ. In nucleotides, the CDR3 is TGTGCCAGCAGCTTAGGGACTAGCAATGAGACCCAGTACTTC. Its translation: CASSLGTSNETQYF.

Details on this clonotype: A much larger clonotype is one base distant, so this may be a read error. DNA for the CDR3: TGTGTCAGCAGCACACCCTACCGCGAACCTAGCACAGATACGCAGTATTTT. As protein: CVSSTPYREPSTDTQYF. The V and J genes are TRBV7-8 and TRBJ2-3; no firm D call. This CDR3 has 17 residues. CDR1 is SGHVS, CDR2 FQNEAQ, per germline.

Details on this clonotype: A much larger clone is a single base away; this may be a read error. Written as DNA, the CDR3 is TGCAGCGTTGAGTCGGAAGAGACCCAGTACTTC. It is translated as CSVESEETQYF. The rearrangement joins TRBV29-1 to TRBJ2-5; D unresolved. CDR1 is SQVTM and CDR2 is ANQGSEA in the germline V gene. This CDR3 is built from 11 residues. The ends were cut back, 3 bases at V and 3 bases at J, with 5 bases in the middle.

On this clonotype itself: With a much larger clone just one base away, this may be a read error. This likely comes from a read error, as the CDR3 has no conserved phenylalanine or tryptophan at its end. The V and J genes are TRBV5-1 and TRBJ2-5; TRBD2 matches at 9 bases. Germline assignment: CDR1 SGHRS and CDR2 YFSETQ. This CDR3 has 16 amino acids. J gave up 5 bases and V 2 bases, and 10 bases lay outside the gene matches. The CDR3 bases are TGCGCCAGCAGCTTTGTAGGAGCGGGAGGCAAGGAGACCCAGTACTTA. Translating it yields CASSFVGAGGKETQYL.

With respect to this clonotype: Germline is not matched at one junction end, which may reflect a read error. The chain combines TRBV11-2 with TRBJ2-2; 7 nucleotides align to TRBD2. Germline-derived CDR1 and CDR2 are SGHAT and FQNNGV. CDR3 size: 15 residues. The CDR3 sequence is CASGPLRLASGELFF. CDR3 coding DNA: TGTGCCAGCGGCCCCCTCCGACTAGCTTCCGGGGAGCTGTTTTTC. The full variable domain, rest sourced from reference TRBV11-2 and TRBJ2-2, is EAGVAQSPRYKIIEKRQSVAFWCNPISGHATLYWYQQILGQGPKLLIQFQNNGVVDDSQLPKDRFSAERLKGVDSTLKIQPAKLEDSAVYLCASGPLRLASGELFFGEGSRLTVL.

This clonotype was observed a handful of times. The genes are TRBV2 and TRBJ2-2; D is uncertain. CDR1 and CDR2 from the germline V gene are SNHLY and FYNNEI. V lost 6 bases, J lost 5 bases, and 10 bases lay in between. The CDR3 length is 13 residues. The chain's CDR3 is CASRTDPTGELFF. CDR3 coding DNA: TGTGCCAGCAGAACGGACCCTACCGGGGAGCTGTTTTTT.

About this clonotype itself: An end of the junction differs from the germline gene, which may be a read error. The CDR3 nucleotides are TGTGCCAGCAGCTTAAATCATAGAGAGATCCAGTACTTC. This codes for CASSLNHREIQYF. This chain links TRBV11-3 with TRBJ2-5; no reliable D call. The germline gives CDR1 SGHNT, CDR2 YENEEA. CDR3 length equals 13 residues. Drawing the rest from reference TRBV11-3 and TRBJ2-5, the complete variable domain is EAGVVQSPRYKIIEKKQPVAFWCNPISGHNTLYWYLQNLGQGPELLIRYENEEAVDDSQLPKDRFSAERLKGVDSTLKIQPAELGDSAVYLCASSLNHREIQYFGPGTRLLVL.

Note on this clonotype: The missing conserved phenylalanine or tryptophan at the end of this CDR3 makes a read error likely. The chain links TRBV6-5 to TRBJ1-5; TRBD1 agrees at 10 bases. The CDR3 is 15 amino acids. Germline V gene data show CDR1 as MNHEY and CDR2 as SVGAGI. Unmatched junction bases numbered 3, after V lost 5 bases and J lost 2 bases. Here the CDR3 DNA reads TGTGCCAGCAGTCGACAGGGGGCAGGCAATCAGCCCCAGCATTCT. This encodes CASSRQGAGNQPQHS.

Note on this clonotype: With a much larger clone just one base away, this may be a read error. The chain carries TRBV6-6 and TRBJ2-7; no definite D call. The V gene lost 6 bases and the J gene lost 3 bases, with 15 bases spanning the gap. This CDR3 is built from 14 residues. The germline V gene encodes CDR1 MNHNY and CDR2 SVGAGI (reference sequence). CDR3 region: CASRPPRQFYEQYF. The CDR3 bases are TGTGCCAGCAGACCCCCTAGGCAATTCTACGAGCAGTACTTC.

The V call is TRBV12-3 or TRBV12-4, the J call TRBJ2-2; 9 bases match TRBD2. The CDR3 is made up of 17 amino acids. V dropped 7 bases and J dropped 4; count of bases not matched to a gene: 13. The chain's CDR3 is CASTHPLAGVPTGELFF. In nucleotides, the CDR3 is TGTGCCAGCACTCACCCGTTAGCGGGAGTCCCCACCGGGGAGCTGTTTTTT.

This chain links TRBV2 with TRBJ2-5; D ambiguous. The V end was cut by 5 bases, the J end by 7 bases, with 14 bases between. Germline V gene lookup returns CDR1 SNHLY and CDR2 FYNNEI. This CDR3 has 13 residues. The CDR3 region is CASSLKGSGTQYF. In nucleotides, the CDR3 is TGTGCCAGCAGTCTTAAGGGATCGGGGACCCAGTACTTC.

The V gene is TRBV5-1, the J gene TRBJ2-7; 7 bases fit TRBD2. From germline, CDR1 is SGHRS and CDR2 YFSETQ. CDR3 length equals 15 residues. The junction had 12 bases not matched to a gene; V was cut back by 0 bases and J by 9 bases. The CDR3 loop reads CASSLEVSGPGGQYF. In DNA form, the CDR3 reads TGCGCCAGCAGCTTGGAGGTTAGCGGGCCTGGCGGGCAGTACTTC.

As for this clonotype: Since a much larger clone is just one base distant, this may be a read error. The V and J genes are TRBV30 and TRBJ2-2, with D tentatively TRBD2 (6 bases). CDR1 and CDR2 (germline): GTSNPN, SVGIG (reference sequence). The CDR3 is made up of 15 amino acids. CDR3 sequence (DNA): TGTGCCTGGAGTGTCAGGGACTTAACGACCGGGGGGCTGTTTTTT. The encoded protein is CAWSVRDLTTGGLFF.

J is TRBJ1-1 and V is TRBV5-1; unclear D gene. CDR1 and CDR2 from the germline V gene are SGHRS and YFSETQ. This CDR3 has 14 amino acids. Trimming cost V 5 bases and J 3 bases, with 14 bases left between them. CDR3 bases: TGCGCCAGCAGTCTCATCGGGGTGGACACTGAAGCTTTCTTT. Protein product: CASSLIGVDTEAFF.

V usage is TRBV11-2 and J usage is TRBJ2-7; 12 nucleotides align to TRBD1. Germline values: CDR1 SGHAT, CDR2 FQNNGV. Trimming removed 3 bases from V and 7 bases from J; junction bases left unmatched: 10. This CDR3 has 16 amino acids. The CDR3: CASSFGTGGKSEEQYF. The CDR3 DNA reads TGTGCCAGCAGCTTTGGGACAGGGGGCAAATCCGAAGAGCAGTACTTC.

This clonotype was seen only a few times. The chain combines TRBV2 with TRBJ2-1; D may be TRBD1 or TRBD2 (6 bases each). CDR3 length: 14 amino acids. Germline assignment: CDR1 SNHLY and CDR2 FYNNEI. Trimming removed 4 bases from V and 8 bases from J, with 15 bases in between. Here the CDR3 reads CASSVGAAGHEQFF. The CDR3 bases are TGTGCCAGCAGTGTGGGGGCGGCGGGGCATGAGCAGTTCTTC.

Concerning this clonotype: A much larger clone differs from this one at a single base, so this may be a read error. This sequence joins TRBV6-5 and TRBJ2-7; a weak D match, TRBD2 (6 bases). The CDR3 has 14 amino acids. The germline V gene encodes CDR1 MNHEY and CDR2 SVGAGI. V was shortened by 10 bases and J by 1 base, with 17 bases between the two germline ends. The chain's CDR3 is CANRRLEGSYEQYF. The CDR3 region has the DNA TGTGCCAACAGGAGACTAGAAGGGTCCTACGAGCAGTACTTC.

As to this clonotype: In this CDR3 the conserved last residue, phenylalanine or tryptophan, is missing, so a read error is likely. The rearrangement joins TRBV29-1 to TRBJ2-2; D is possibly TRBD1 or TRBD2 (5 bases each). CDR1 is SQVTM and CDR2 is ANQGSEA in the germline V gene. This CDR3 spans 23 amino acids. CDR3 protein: CSVEPGGRVGLTPQNPNTRELFS. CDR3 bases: TGCAGCGTTGAACCCGGAGGCAGGGTAGGACTCACTCCTCAAAACCCGAACACCCGGGAGCTGTTTTCT.

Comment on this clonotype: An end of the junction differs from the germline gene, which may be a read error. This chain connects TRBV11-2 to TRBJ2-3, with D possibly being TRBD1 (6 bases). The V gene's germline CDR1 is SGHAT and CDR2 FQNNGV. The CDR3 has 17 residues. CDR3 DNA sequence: TGTACCAGCAGCCCGGCCCCCAGGGGCAAAGGAACTGATACGCTGTATTTT. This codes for CTSSPAPRGKGTDTLYF. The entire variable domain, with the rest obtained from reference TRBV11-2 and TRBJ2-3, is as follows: EAGVAQSPRYKIIEKRQSVAFWCNPISGHATLYWYQQILGQGPKLLIQFQNNGVVDDSQLPKDRFSAERLKGVDSTLKIQPAKLEDSAVYLCTSSPAPRGKGTDTLYFGPGTRLTVL.

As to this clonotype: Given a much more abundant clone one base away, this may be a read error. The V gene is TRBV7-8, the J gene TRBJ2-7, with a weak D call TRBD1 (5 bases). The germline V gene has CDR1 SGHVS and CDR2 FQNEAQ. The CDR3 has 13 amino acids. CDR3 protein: CASSENQGYEQHF. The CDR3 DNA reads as TGTGCCAGCAGCGAAAACCAGGGATACGAGCAGCACTTC. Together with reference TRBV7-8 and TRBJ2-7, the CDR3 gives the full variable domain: GAGVSQSPRYKVAKRGQDVALRCDPISGHVSLFWYQQALGQGPEFLTYFQNEAQLDKSGLPSDRFFAERPEGSVSTLKIQRTQQEDSAVYLCASSENQGYEQHFGPGTRLTVT.

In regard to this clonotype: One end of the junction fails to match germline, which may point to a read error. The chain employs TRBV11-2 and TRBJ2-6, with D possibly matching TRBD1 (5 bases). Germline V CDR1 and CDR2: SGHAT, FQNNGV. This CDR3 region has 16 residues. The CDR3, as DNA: TGTGTCAGCAGCCCGCGAACATACTCTGGGGCCAACGTCCTGATTTTC. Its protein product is CVSSPRTYSGANVLIF.

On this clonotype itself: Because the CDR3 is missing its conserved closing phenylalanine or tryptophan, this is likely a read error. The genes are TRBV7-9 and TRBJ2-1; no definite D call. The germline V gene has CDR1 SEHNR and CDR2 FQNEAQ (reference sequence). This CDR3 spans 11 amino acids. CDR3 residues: CASSLVAEQFI. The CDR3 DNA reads TGTGCCAGTAGCTTGGTAGCTGAGCAGTTCATC.

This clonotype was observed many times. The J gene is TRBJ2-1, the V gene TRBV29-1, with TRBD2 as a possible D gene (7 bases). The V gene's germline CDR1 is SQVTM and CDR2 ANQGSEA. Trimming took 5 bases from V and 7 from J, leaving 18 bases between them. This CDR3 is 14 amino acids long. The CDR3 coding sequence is TGCAGCGTTTCACCTTCCGGGGGGCGGAATGAGCAGTTCTTC. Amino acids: CSVSPSGGRNEQFF.

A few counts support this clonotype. This CDR3 reads CAWSVRGLTEQYF. In nucleotides, the CDR3 is TGTGCCTGGAGTGTACGAGGTCTTACCGAGCAGTACTTC. The chain links TRBV30 to TRBJ2-7, with D unresolved. The germline V and J ends were trimmed by 0 bases and 6 bases, with 12 bases remaining between them. Germline CDR1 is GTSNPN and CDR2 is SVGIG (reference sequence). This CDR3 is built from 13 residues.

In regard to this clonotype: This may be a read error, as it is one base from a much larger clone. The CDR3 DNA follows: TGTGCCAGCAGTCCCCTGTCCGGCGGGGGACAGCCCCATCATTTT. Residues: CASSPLSGGGQPHHF. This sequence joins TRBV12-3 or TRBV12-4 and TRBJ1-5; 7 bases fit TRBD1. The CDR3 sequence is 15 residues long.

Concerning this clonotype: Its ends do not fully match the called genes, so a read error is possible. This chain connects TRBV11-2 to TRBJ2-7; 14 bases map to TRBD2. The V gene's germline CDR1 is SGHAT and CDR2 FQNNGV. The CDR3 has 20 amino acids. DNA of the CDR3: TGTGCCAGCAGCGCCATTTCCCGACTAGCGGGAGGGCAGAAACCCCGCGAGCAGTACTTT. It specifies CASSAISRLAGGQKPREQYF.

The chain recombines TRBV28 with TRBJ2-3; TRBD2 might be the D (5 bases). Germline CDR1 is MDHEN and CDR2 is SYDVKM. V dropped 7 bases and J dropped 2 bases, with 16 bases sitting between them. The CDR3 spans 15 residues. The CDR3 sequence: CASKFRGIYTDTQYF. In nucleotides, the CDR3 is TGTGCCAGCAAGTTCCGGGGTATATACACAGATACGCAGTATTTT.